The 10 T cell receptor beta chains listed next were all sequenced from one sample in a study of OX40 agonist ivuxolimab in advanced cancers. Some clones are missing from TCRdb's copy, which holds only in-frame ones; the method was immunoSEQ multiplex PCR. The sample lists about 72,000 clones, 88% occurring once. The sample here was CD4+ or CD8+ T cells sorted from blood, taken in a trial of the OX40 agonist ivuxolimab. These receptors came from an adult with an advanced solid tumor such as melanoma, head and neck, liver or kidney cancer.

The rearrangement links TRBV6-6 to TRBJ1-6; maybe TRBD1 (5 bases). With 6 bases removed from V and 7 bases from J, the gap between germline ends came to 13 bases. The CDR3 is 14 amino acids. Germline values: CDR1 MNHNY, CDR2 SVGAGI (reference sequence). CDR3 loop: CASRPDMNNSPLHF. The CDR3 region has the DNA TGTGCCAGCAGACCGGACATGAACAATTCACCCCTCCACTTT.

The chain uses TRBV6-6 and TRBJ1-4, with a tentative D call TRBD1 (5 bases). The CDR3 runs to 12 residues. CDR1 MNHNY and CDR2 SVGAGI come from the germline V gene (reference sequence). Trimming shortened V by 2 bases and J by 11 bases, and 9 bases separated the two germline ends. CDR3 coding DNA: TGTGCCAGCAGTTACGAGGGGTGGAAACTGTTTTTT. This codes for CASSYEGWKLFF.

The chain combines TRBV19 with TRBJ2-3; TRBD2 matches at 8 bases. CDR3 length equals 14 residues. V lost 4 bases to trimming and J lost 1 base; unmatched junction nucleotides: 1. CDR1 is LNHDA, CDR2 SQIVND, per germline (reference sequence). Here the CDR3 reads CASSTLAGTDTQYF. For the CDR3, the DNA is TGTGCCAGTAGTACACTAGCGGGCACAGATACGCAGTATTTT.

The rearrangement links TRBV2 to TRBJ1-1, with TRBD1 as a possible D gene (5 bases). The CDR3 is made up of 15 amino acids. The V end was cut by 6 bases, the J end by 6 bases, with 20 bases between. Germline V gene data show CDR1 as SNHLY and CDR2 as FYNNEI. CDR3 protein: CASSPEDISIAEAFF. CDR3 bases: TGTGCCAGCAGCCCAGAGGACATTTCCATCGCTGAAGCTTTCTTT. Full variable domain (remainder filled in from reference TRBV2 and TRBJ1-1): EPEVTQTPSHQVTQMGQEVILRCVPISNHLYFYWYRQILGQKVEFLVSFYNNEISEKSEIFDDQFSVERPDGSNFTLKIRSTKLEDSAMYFCASSPEDISIAEAFFGQGTRLTVV.

As regards this clone: Other nucleotide sequences in the sample specify the same CDR3. V is TRBV7-9 and J is TRBJ1-1; D remains unclear. The germline V gene encodes CDR1 SEHNR and CDR2 FQNEAQ (reference sequence). This CDR3 spans 13 amino acids. V lost 5 bases and J lost 1, with 8 bases in between. The CDR3 DNA reads TGTGCCAGCAGCCGAGAGGCGAACACTGAAGCTTTCTTT. Amino acid sequence: CASSREANTEAFF.

CDR3 protein: CASSSQGMYTEAFF. CDR3 coding DNA: TGTGCCAGCAGCTCTCAGGGGATGTACACTGAAGCTTTCTTT. The chain employs TRBV7-2 and TRBJ1-1; D is possibly TRBD1 (6 bases). This CDR3 region has 14 residues. Deletions cut 4 bases from V and 3 bases from J, with 12 bases between. Germline V CDR1 and CDR2: SGHTA, FQGNSA.

V usage is TRBV28 and J usage is TRBJ2-6, with D possibly matching TRBD1 (6 bases). The V end lost 7 bases, the J end lost 1 base, and 17 bases lay between the germline ends. The CDR3 extends over 17 amino acids. The V gene's germline CDR1 is MDHEN and CDR2 SYDVKM. CDR3: CASIPTTGLSGANVLTF. The DNA for the CDR3 is TGTGCCAGCATTCCAACCACAGGGTTATCTGGGGCCAACGTCCTGACTTTC.

This chain uses TRBV5-1 with TRBJ2-7, with 10 positions matching TRBD1. The CDR3 consists of 14 residues. Trimming removed 4 bases from V and 6 bases from J; junction bases left unmatched: 7. Germline CDR1 and CDR2: SGHRS and YFSETQ. The DNA of the CDR3 is TGCGCCAGCAGCCCCCGACAGGGGGCGAGCGAGCAGTACTTC. Amino acids: CASSPRQGASEQYF.

The rearrangement joins TRBV6-5 to TRBJ2-7, with TRBD1 identical over 11 bases. The CDR3 covers 15 residues. The germline V gene has CDR1 MNHEY and CDR2 SVGAGI. The V segment lost 5 bases and the J segment 3 bases; nucleotides outside the gene matches: 6. In DNA, the CDR3 is TGTGCCAGCAGTAAACGAGGGACAGGGGGCTACGAGCAGTACTTC. It encodes CASSKRGTGGYEQYF.

This chain uses TRBV6-1 with TRBJ2-7; D remains unclear. V was pared by 2 bases and J by 2 bases, with 7 bases between. Germline CDR1 reads MNHNS; CDR2 reads SASEGT. CDR3 length equals 13 residues. The CDR3 protein is CASSEPETYEQYF. The CDR3 coding sequence is TGTGCCAGCAGTGAACCCGAAACCTACGAGCAGTACTTC.